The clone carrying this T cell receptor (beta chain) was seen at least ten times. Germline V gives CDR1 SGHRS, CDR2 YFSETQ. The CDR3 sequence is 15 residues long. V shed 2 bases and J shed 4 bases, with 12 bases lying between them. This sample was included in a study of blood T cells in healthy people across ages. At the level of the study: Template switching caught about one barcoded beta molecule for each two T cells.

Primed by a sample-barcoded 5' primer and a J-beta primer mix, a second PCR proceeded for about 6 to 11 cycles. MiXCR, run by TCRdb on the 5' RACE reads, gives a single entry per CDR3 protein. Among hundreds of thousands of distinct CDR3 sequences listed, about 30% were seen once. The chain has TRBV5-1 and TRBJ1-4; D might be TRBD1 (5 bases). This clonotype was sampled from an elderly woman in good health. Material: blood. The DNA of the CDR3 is TGCGCCAGCAGCTTAGGGGATCGAGTTAATGAAAAACTGTTTTTT. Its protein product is CASSLGDRVNEKLFF.